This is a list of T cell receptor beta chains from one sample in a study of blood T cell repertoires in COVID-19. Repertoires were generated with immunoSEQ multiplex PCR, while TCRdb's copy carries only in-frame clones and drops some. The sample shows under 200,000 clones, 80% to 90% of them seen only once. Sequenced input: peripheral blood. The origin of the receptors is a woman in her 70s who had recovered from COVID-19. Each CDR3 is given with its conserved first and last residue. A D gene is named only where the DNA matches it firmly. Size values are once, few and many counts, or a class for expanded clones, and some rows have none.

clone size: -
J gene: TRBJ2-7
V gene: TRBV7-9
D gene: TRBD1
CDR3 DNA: TGTGCCAGCAGCACAGAGGACAGGGGGCGCAACGAGCAGTACTTC
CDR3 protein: CASSTEDRGRNEQYF

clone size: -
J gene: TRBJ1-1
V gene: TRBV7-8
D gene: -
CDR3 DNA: TGTGCCAGCAGCCTGGGGAGGAACACTGAAGCTTTCTTT
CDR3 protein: CASSLGRNTEAFF

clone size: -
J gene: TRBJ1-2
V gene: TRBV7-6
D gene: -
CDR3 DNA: TGTGCCAGCAGCTTACGTGCGGGGGGCACGAGTTTGGATGGCTACACCTTC
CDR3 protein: CASSLRAGGTSLDGYTF

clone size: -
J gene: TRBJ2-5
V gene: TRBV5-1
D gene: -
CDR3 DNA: TGCGCCAGCAGCGCGACAGTCGCTGGCCAAGAGACCCAGTACTTC
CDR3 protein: CASSATVAGQETQYF

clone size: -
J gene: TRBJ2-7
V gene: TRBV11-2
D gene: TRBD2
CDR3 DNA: TGTGCCAGCAGCCCCGTGCGGGGGACGCACGAGCAGTACTTC
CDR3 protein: CASSPVRGTHEQYF

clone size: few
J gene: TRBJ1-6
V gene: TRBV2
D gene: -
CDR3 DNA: TGTGCCAGCAGTGACGGTCGGGGGAATTCACCCCTCCACTTT
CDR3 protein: CASSDGRGNSPLHF

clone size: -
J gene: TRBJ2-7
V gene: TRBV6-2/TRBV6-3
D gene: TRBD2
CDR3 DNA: TGTGCCAGCAGTTCCGGGGGGGCGGACGAGCAGTACTTC
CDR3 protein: CASSSGGADEQYF

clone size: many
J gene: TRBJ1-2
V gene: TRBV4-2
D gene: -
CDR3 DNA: TGTGCCAGCAGCCCCGACTGGTCGACGGCATATGGCTACACCTTC
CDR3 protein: CASSPDWSTAYGYTF

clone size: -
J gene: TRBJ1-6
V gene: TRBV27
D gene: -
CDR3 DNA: TGTGCCAGCAGTTTAGGGTTCCAGGGTTATTCACCCCTCCACTTT
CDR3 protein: CASSLGFQGYSPLHF

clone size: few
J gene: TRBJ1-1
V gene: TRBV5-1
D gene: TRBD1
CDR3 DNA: TGCGCCAGCACTGGACAGGGTGGGAGGACTGAAGCTTTCTTT
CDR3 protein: CASTGQGGRTEAFF

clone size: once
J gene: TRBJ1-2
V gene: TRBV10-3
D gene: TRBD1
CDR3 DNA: TGTGCCATCAAGCCGACAGGGTGGGACGATGGCTACACCTTC
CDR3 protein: CAIKPTGWDDGYTF

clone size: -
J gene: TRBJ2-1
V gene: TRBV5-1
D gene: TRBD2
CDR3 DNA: TGCGCCAGCACCCCCCCGGCGGGGGGGTACAATGAGCAGTTCTTC
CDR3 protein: CASTPPAGGYNEQFF

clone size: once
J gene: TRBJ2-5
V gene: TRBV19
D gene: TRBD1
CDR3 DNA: TGTGCCAGTCGGGACAGGGGGCAAGAGACCCAGTACTTC
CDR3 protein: CASRDRGQETQYF

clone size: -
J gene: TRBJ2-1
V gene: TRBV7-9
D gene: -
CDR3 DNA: TGTGCCAGCAGCTTAGGCGGAGGCGTCTCGAGGCAGTTCTTC
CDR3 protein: CASSLGGGVSRQFF

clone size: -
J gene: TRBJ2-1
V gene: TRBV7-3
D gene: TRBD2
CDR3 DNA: TGTGCCAGCAGCCGTCCGGGACTAGGCGCTAATGAGCAGTTCTTC
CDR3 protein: CASSRPGLGANEQFF

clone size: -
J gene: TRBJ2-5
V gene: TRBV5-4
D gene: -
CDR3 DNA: TGTGCCAGCAGCCATTCGGATACAACAGGGGAGACCCAGTACTTC
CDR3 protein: CASSHSDTTGETQYF

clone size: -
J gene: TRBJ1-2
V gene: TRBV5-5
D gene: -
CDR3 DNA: TGTGCCAGCAGGATGACAGGAAACTATGGCTACACCTTC
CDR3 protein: CASRMTGNYGYTF

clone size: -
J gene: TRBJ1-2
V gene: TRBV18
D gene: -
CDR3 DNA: TGTGCCAGCTCACCTCGGCGGGGCGGCCCCTATGGCTACACCTTC
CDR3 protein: CASSPRRGGPYGYTF

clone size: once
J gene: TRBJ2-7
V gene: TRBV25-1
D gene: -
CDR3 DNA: TGTGCCAGCAGTGAATATGTCAGCTACGAGCAGTACTTC
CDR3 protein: CASSEYVSYEQYF

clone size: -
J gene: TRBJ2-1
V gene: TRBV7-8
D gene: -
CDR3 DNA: TGTGCCAGCAGCTTAGATCGACTAGCCTACAATGAGCAGTTCTTC
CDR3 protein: CASSLDRLAYNEQFF

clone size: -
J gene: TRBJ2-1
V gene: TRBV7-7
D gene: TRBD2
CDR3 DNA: TGTGCCAGCAGTCCCTCTAGCGGGAGGTCCTACAATGAGCAGTTCTTC
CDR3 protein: CASSPSSGRSYNEQFF

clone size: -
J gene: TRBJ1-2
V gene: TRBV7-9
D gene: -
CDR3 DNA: TGTGCCAGCAGCCCAGCTGGGGGCTATCGTTTTGGCTACACCTTC
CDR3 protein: CASSPAGGYRFGYTF

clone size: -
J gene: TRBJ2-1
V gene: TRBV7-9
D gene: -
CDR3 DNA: TGTGCCAGCAGCTTAGGGAGCGGAAATGAGCAGTTCTTC
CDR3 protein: CASSLGSGNEQFF

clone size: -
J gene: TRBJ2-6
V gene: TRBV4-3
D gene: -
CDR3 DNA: TGCGCCAGCAGCCCTAGCACCCCCGGAGGGGCCAACGTCCTGACTTTC
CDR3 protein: CASSPSTPGGANVLTF

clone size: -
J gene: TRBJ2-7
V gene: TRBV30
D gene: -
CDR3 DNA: TGTGCCTGGAGTGTAGGTGGGGCCACGCGGGAGCAGTACTTC
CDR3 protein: CAWSVGGATREQYF

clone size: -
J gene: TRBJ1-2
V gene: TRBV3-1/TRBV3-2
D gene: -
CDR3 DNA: TGTGCCAGCAGCCACGGCGGGGCCTATGGCTACACCTTC
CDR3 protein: CASSHGGAYGYTF

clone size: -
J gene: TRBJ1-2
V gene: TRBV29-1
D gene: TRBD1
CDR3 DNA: TGCAGCGTTGAAGGGACAGGGGGCTATGGCTACACCTTC
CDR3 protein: CSVEGTGGYGYTF

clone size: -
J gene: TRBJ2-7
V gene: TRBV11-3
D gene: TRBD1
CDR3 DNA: TGTGCCAGCAGCGTCGGGACAGGGGCCTACGAGCAGTACTTC
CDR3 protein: CASSVGTGAYEQYF

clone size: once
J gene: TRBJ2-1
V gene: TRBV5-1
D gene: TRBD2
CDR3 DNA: TGCGCCAGCAGCCTGAGCGGGGGGGACCAGAATGAGCAGTTCTTC
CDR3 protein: CASSLSGGDQNEQFF

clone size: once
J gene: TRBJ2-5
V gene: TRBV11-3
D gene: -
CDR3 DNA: TGTGCCAGCAGCTCAACAGGATTACAAGAGACCCAGTACTTC
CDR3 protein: CASSSTGLQETQYF

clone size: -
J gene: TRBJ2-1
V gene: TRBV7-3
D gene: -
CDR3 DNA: TGTGCCAGCAGCTCGGCCCGTTCTAGCGTCGATGAGCAGTTCTTC
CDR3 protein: CASSSARSSVDEQFF

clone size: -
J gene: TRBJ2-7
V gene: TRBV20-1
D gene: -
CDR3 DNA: TGCAGTGCTAGTCCCATTAGAGGACTTAGCTCCTACGAGCAGTACTTC
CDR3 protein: CSASPIRGLSSYEQYF

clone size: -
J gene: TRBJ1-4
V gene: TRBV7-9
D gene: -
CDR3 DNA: TGTGCCAGCAGCTCCCCCGGGACACTGACTGAAAAACTGTTTTTT
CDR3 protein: CASSSPGTLTEKLFF

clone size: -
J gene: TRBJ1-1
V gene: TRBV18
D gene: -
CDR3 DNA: TGTGCCAGCTCGCCGAACTCGGGTGCTGAAGCTTTCTTT
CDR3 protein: CASSPNSGAEAFF

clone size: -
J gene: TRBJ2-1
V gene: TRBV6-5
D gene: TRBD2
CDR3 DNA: TGTGCCAGCAGCCCCCGGGGCGGGGGTGAGCAGTTCTTC
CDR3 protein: CASSPRGGGEQFF

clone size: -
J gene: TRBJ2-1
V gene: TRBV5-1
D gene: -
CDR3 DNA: TGCGCCAGCAGAACCGGGACTCCTTCCGGTGAGCAGTTCTTC
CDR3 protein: CASRTGTPSGEQFF

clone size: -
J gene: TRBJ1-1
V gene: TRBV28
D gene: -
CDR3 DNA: TGTGCCAGCATCCCAGTGGCCCAGCAGGCCGACACTGAAGCTTTCTTT
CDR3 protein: CASIPVAQQADTEAFF

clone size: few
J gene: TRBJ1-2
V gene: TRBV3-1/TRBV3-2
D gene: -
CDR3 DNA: TGTGCCAGCAGCCAAGGACCAGGATACCCGGGGGGCTACACCTTC
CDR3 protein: CASSQGPGYPGGYTF

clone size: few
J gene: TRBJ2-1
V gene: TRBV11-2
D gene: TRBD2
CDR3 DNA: TGTGCCAGCAGCCCGGGGAGGGATGAGCAGTTCTTC
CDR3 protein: CASSPGRDEQFF

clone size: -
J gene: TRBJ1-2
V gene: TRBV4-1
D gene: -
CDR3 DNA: TGCGCCAGCAGCCAAGGTCCAGGGTTTGACTATGGCTACACCTTC
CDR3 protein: CASSQGPGFDYGYTF

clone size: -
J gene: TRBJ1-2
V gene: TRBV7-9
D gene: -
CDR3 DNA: TGTGCCAGCGGGGGGTGGTCTGGCGGCTACACCTTC
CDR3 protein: CASGGWSGGYTF

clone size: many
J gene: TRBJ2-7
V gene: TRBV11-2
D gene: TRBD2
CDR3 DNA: TGTGCCAGCAGCGGACTAGCGGGAGCCTACGAGCAGTACTTC
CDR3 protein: CASSGLAGAYEQYF

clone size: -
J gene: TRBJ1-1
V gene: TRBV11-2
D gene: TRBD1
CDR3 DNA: TGTGCCAGCAGCCCTAGGACAGGGGGGAACACTGAAGCTTTCTTT
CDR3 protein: CASSPRTGGNTEAFF

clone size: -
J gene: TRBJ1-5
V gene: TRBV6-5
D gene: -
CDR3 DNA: TGTGCCAGCAACAAGACAGGAATCTTTGATCAGCCCCAGCATTTT
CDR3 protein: CASNKTGIFDQPQHF

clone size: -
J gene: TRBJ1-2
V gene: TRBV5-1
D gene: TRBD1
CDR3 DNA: TGCGCCAGCAGCTTGGAACAGGGGTCGGGAGGCTACACCTTC
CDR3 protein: CASSLEQGSGGYTF

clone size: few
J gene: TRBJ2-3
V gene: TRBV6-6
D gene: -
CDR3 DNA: TGTGCCAGCAGTCCCCGGGACACCTTAACAGATACGCAGTATTTT
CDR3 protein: CASSPRDTLTDTQYF

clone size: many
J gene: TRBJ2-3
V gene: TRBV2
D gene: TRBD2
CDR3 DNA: TGTGCCAGCAGCGGCCCCCTGCGGGAGGATACGCAGTATTTT
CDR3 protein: CASSGPLREDTQYF

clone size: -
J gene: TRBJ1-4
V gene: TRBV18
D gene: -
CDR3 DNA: TGTGCCAGCTCACCAGGGGCAGGACAACCTGAACAACTGTTTTTT
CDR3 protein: CASSPGAGQPEQLFF

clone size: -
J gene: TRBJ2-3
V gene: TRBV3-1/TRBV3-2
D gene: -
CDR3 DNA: TGTGCCAGCAGCCACCCATCTCGGTGGTTCACAGATACGCAGTATTTT
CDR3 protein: CASSHPSRWFTDTQYF

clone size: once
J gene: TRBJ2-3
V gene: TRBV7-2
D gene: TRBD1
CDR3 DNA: TGTGCCAGCTGGGCCGGGACAGGGGCGGGTGGCACAGATACGCAGTATTTT
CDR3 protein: CASWAGTGAGGTDTQYF

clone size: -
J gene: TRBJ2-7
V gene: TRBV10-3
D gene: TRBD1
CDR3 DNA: TGTGCCACCACCGGACAGGGGCGGTCCTACGAGCAGTACTTC
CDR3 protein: CATTGQGRSYEQYF

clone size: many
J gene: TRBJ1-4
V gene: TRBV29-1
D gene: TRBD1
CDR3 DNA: TGCAGCGTTGAATTGGGGACAGGGCGTGAAAAACTGTTTTTT
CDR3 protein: CSVELGTGREKLFF

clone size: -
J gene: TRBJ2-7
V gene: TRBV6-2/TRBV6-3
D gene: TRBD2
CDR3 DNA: TGTGCCAGCAGTTTTTCGGCGGGAGGGTTATTTCCCTACGAGCAGTACTTC
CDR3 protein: CASSFSAGGLFPYEQYF

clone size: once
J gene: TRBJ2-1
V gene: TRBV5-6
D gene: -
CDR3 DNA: TGTGCCAGCAGCCGGGGGGCGTCCAATGAGCAGTTCTTC
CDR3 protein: CASSRGASNEQFF